This TCR beta chain was observed in a study of CD4+ T cells in melanoma. The study's findings and limits: Neoantigen-specific CD4+ T cells in melanoma reportedly had diverse differentiation states. CD8+ T cell, macrophage and B cell function reportedly correlated with neoantigen-specific CD4+ T cells.

This clone was observed once. Its specificity is not known. Trimming left V 8 bases short and J 0 bases short, with 11 bases between. The CDR3 contains 14 residues. The germline CDR1 and CDR2 sequences are LNHDA and SQIVND (reference sequence). Only in-frame clones appear in the TCRdb table, and some are missing; sequencing was by immunoSEQ multiplex PCR. The sample yields 45,000 or so clones, roughly 89% seen once. Sequenced: peripheral blood. This clonotype was obtained from a human donor with melanoma. This chain links TRBV19 with TRBJ1-5; no clear D gene. The CDR3 reads CASELGSSNQPQHF. CDR3 sequence (DNA): TGTGCCAGTGAACTCGGGTCTAGCAATCAGCCCCAGCATTTT.